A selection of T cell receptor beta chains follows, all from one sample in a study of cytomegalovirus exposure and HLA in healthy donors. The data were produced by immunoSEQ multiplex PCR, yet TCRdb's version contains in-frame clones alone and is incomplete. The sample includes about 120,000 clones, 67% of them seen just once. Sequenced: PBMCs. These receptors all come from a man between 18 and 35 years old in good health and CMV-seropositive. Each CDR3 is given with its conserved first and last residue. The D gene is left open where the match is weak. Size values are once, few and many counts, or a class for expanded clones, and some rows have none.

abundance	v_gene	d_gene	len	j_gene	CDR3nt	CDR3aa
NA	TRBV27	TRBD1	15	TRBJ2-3	TGTGCCAGCAGTCCGGGGACAGGCAGCACAGATACGCAGTATTTT	CASSPGTGSTDTQYF
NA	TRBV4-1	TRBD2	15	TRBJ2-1	TGCGCCAGCAGCAGACTAGCGGGGGCCGGATCTGGGCAGTTCTTC	CASSRLAGAGSGQFF
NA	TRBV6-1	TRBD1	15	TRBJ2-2	TGTGCCAGCACCTCTGTACAGGGGAATGCCGGGGAGCTGTTTTTT	CASTSVQGNAGELFF
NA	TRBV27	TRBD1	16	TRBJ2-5	TGTGCCAGCAGTTTCCAGGACAGGGGGCTGAGGGAGACCCAGTACTTC	CASSFQDRGLRETQYF
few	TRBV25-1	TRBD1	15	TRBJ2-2	TGTGCCAGCAGCGGTGACAGGGGCACCACCGGGGAGCTGTTTTTT	CASSGDRGTTGELFF
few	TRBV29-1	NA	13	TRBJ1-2	TGCAGCGTCGCGAAGCAGGGCGGCTATGGCTACACCTTC	CSVAKQGGYGYTF
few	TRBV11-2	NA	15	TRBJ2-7	TGTGCCAGCAGCTCAGTAAGACAAAGCTCCTACGAGCAGTACTTC	CASSSVRQSSYEQYF
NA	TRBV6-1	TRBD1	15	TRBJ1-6	TGTGCCAGCAGTGCTCGGACAGGGGAGAATTCACCCCTCCACTTT	CASSARTGENSPLHF
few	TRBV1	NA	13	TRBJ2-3	TGCACGAGACTAAGGCAGAACACAGATACGCAGTATTTT	CTRLRQNTDTQYF
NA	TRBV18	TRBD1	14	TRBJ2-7	TGTGCCAGCTCACCACGGACAGGGTCCTACGAGCAGTACTTC	CASSPRTGSYEQYF
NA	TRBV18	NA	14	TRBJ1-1	TGTGCCAGCTCACCCACAAACAGTGGAACTGAAGCTTTCTTT	CASSPTNSGTEAFF
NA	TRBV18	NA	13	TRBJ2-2	TGTGCCAGCTCACCAAGGGGCACCGGGGAGCTGTTTTTT	CASSPRGTGELFF
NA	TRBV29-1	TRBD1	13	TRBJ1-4	TGCAGCGGGGCGGACAGGGAGCGTGAAAAACTGTTTTTT	CSGADREREKLFF
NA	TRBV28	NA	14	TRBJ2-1	TGTGCCAGCAGTTTTGGGCAGCTTTTCTTATGGCAGTTCTTC	CASSFGQLFLWQFF
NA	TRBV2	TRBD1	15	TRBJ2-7	TGTGCCAGCAGTGAGTTCGGGACAGGCCCCTACGAGCAGTACTTC	CASSEFGTGPYEQYF
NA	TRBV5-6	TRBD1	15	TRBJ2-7	TGTGCCAGCAGCTTGCCAACGCAGGGGGTCTACGAGCAGTACTTC	CASSLPTQGVYEQYF
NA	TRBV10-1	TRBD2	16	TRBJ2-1	TGCGCCAGCAGGATACTAGCGGGGGGGCCTAAAAATGAGCAGTTCTTC	CASRILAGGPKNEQFF
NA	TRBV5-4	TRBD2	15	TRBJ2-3	TGTGCCAGCAATAGAGCGGGGGGGCTGACAGATACGCAGTATTTT	CASNRAGGLTDTQYF
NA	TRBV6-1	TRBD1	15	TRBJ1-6	TGTGCCAGCATTGGAAGGGGGCCTGATAATTCACCCCTCCACTTT	CASIGRGPDNSPLHF
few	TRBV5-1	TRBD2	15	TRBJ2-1	TGCGCCAGCAGCTTGACCGGGACTAGGCCCAATGAGCAGTTCTTC	CASSLTGTRPNEQFF
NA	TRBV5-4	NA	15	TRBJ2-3	TGTGCCAGCAGCCTAAGGTCAGGGCCTGAAGATACGCAGTATTTT	CASSLRSGPEDTQYF
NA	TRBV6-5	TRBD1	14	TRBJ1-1	TGTGCCAGCAGTTACGTCCCGGGACAGGGATGGGCTTTCTTT	CASSYVPGQGWAFF
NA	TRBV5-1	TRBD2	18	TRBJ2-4	TGCGCCAGCAGCTTGGTTCTAGCGGGGACGGGAGCCAAAAACATTCAGTACTTC	CASSLVLAGTGAKNIQYF
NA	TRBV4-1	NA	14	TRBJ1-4	TGCGCCAGCAGCTCCGGGGGTAGTGTTGAAAAACTGTTTTTT	CASSSGGSVEKLFF
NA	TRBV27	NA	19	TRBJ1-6	TGTGCCAGCAGACTAGAGGGTTTTGCTAGTTACTCCTATAATTCACCCCTCCACTTT	CASRLEGFASYSYNSPLHF
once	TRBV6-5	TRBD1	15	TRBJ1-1	TGTGCCAGCAGTACCGACAGGGGAACGAACACTGAAGCTTTCTTT	CASSTDRGTNTEAFF
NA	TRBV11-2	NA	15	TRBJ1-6	TGTGCCAGCAGCTTAGCTGGACAGAGTAATTCACCCCTCCACTTT	CASSLAGQSNSPLHF
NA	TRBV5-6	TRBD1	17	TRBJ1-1	TGTGCCAGCAGCTTTCGGACAGGGGGAAGAAGAAACACTGAAGCTTTCTTT	CASSFRTGGRRNTEAFF
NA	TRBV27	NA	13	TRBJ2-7	TGTGCCAGCAGTTGGACAGTCTCCTACGAGCAGTACTTC	CASSWTVSYEQYF
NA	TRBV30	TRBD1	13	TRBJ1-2	TGTGCCTGGAGTACCTGGGGGACAGATGGCTACACCTTC	CAWSTWGTDGYTF
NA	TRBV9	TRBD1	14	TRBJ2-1	TGTGCCAGCAGCTCGGACAGGGTTAGGGGTGAGCAGTTCTTC	CASSSDRVRGEQFF
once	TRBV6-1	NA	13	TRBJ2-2	TGTGCCAGCAGACCAGGGGGGACCGGGGAGCTGTTTTTT	CASRPGGTGELFF
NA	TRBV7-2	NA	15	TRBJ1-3	TGTGCCAGCAGCACCTACCGGGACTCTGGAAACACCATATATTTT	CASSTYRDSGNTIYF
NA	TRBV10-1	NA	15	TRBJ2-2	TGCGCCAGCAGCCTCCGGGGTGCGGGGACCGGGGAGCTGTTTTTT	CASSLRGAGTGELFF
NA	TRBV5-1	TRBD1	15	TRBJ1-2	TGCGCCAGCAGCTTGGCCTTCGACAGGGGGCAAGGCTACACCTTC	CASSLAFDRGQGYTF
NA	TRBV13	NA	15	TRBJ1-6	TGTGCCAGCAGCTTTAGTAGCTCCTATAATTCACCCCTCCACTTT	CASSFSSSYNSPLHF
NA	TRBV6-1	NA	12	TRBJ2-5	TGTGCCAGCCACGGAGTTGGCGAGACCCAGTACTTC	CASHGVGETQYF
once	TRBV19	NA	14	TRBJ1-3	TGTGCCAGTAGTATTACAGTCTCTGGAAACACCATATATTTT	CASSITVSGNTIYF
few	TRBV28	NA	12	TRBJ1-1	TGTGCCAGCAGTCTATCGGGGGCTGAAGCTTTCTTT	CASSLSGAEAFF
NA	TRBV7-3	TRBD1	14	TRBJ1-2	TGTGCCAGCAGCCCCCGACAGGGGGCTGAGGGCTACACCTTC	CASSPRQGAEGYTF
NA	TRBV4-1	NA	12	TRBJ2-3	TGCGCCAGCAGCCAAGCGGCAGATACGCAGTATTTT	CASSQAADTQYF
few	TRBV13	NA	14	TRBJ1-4	TGTGCCAGCAGCCAAGGGGTAAATAATGAAAAACTGTTTTTT	CASSQGVNNEKLFF
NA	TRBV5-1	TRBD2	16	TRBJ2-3	TGCGCCAGCAGCTTGGGGCAGCGGGGGGGGACAGATACGCAGTATTTT	CASSLGQRGGTDTQYF